This T cell receptor (beta chain) was captured by sequencing in a study of monozygotic twins with inflammatory bowel disease. The CDR3 loop spans 14 amino acids. Germline CDR1 is SGHAT and CDR2 is FQDESV (reference sequence). TCRdb re-called the 5' RACE reads, yielding one record per CDR3 amino acid sequence without DNA. This repertoire includes 300,000 to 450,000 distinct CDR3 sequences. This clonotype was sampled from a human donor with ulcerative colitis or Crohn's disease, or a healthy co-twin of an affected twin (not recorded which). This chain joins TRBV11-1 and TRBJ1-1; TCRdb indicates TRBD1, and absent DNA this call remains unverified. Specimen: blood. This CDR3 reads CASSLAGFGGEAFF. The full variable domain, completed using reference TRBV11-1 and TRBJ1-1, is EAEVAQSPRYKITEKSQAVAFWCDPISGHATLYWYRQILGQGPELLVQFQDESVVDDSQLPKDRFSAERLKGVDSTLKIQPAELGDSAMYLCASSLAGFGGEAFFGQGTRLTVV.